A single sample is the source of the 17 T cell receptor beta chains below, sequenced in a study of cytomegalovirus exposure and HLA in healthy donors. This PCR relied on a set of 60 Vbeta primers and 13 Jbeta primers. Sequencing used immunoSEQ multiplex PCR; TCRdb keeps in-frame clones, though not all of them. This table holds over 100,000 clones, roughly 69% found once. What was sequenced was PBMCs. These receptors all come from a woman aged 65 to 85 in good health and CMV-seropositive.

The DNA of the CDR3 is TGTGCCAGTTGGGCGGGACGGGACTTCTATCAGCCCCAGCATTTT. Amino acids: CASWAGRDFYQPQHF. J is TRBJ1-5 and V is TRBV19; TRBD1 is a possible D gene (5 bases). From germline, CDR1 is LNHDA and CDR2 SQIVND (reference sequence). Trimming cost V 8 bases and J 5 bases, with 19 bases left between them. The CDR3 runs to 15 residues. Complete variable domain (other parts from reference TRBV19 and TRBJ1-5): DGGITQSPKYLFRKEGQNVTLSCEQNLNHDAMYWYRQDPGQGLRLIYYSQIVNDFQKGDIAEGYSVSREKKESFPLTVTSAQKNPTAFYLCASWAGRDFYQPQHFGDGTRLSIL.

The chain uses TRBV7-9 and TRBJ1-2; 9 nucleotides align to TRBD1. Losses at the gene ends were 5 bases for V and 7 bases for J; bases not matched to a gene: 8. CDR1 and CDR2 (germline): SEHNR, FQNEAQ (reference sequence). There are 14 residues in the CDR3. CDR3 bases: TGTGCCAGCAGCATCGGACAGGGGTTAGTTGGCTACACCTTC. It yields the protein CASSIGQGLVGYTF. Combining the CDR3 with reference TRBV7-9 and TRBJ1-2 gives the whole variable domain DTGVSQNPRHKITKRGQNVTFRCDPISEHNRLYWYRQTLGQGPEFLTYFQNEAQLEKSRLLSDRFSAERPKGSFSTLEIQRTEQGDSAMYLCASSIGQGLVGYTFGSGTRLTVV.

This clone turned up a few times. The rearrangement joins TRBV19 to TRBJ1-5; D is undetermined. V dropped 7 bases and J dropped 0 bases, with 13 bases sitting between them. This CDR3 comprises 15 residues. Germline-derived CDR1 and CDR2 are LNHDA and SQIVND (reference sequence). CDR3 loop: CASIATSYSNQPQHF. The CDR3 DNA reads TGTGCCAGTATTGCTACGTCTTATAGCAATCAGCCCCAGCATTTT.

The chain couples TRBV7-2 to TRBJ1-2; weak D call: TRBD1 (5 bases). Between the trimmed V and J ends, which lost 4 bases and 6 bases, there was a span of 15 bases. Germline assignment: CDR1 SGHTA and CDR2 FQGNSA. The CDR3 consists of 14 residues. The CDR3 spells CASSSGTRRDGYTF. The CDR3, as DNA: TGTGCCAGCAGCTCGGGGACTCGCCGGGATGGCTACACCTTC.

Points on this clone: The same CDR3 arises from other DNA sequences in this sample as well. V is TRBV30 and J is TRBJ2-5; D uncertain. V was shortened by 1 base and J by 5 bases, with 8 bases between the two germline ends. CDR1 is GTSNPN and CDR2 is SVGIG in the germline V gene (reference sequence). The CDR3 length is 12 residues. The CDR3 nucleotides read TGTGCCTGGAGTGGACCCGGGGAGACCCAGTACTTC. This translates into CAWSGPGETQYF. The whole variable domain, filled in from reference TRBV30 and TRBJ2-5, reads SQTIHQWPATLVQPVGSPLSLECTVEGTSNPNLYWYRQAAGRGLQLLFYSVGIGQISSEVPQNLSASRPQDRQFILSSKKLLLSDSGFYLCAWSGPGETQYFGPGTRLLVL.

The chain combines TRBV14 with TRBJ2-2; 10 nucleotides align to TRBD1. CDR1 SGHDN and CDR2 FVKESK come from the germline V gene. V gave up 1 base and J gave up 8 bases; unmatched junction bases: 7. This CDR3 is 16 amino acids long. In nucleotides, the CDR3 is TGTGCCAGCAGCCAAGGCCGACAGGGGGCGCGGGGGGAGCTGTTTTTT. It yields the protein CASSQGRQGARGELFF.

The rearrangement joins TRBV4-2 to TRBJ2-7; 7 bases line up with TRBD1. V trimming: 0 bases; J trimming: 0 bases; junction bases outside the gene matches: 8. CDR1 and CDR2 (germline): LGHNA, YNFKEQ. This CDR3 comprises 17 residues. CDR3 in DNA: TGTGCCAGCAGCCAAGATGCTCAGGGGGACAGCTCCTACGAGCAGTACTTC. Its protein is CASSQDAQGDSSYEQYF.

The CDR3 loop reads CASSDSMQGIEAFF. Written as DNA, the CDR3 is TGTGCCAGCAGTGACTCGATGCAGGGAATCGAGGCTTTCTTT. This sequence joins TRBV6-4 and TRBJ1-1; tentative D call: TRBD1 (5 bases). The V gene lost 0 bases and the J gene lost 11 bases, with 16 bases spanning the gap. Germline-derived CDR1 and CDR2 are MRHNA and SNTAGT. The CDR3 runs 14 residues.

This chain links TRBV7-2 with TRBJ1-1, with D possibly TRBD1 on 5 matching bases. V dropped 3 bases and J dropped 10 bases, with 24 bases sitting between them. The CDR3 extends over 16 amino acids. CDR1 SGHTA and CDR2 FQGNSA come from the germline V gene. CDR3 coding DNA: TGTGCCAGCAGCTTTAACCCCACCTCATCAGGGAGGAGAGCTTTCTTT. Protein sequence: CASSFNPTSSGRRAFF.

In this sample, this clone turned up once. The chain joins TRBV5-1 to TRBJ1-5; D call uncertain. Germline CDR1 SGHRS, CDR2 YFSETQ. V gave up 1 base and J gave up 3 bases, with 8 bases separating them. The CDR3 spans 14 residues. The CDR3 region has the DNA TGCGCCAGCAGCTTGTTCGACTTCAATCAGCCCCAGCATTTT. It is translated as CASSLFDFNQPQHF.

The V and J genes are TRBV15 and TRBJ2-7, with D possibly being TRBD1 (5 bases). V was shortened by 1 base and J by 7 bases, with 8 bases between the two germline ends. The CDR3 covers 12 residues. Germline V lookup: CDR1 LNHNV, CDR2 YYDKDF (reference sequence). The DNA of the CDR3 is TGTGCCACCAGCAGAGTTAGGGGTGAGCAGTACTTC. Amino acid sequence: CATSRVRGEQYF.

The DNA for the CDR3 is TGTGCCTGGAGTACACGACAGGGGCCTTTCTATGGCTACACCTTC. Translated, it gives CAWSTRQGPFYGYTF. The chain has TRBV30 and TRBJ1-2; the match to TRBD1 covers 8 bases. The trim removed 2 bases at V and 4 bases at J, leaving 9 bases unmatched. The germline gives CDR1 GTSNPN, CDR2 SVGIG (reference sequence). The CDR3 extends over 15 amino acids.

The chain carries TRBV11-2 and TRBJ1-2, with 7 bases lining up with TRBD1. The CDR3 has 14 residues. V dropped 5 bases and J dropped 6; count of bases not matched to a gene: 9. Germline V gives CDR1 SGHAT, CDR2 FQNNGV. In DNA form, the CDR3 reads TGTGCCAGCAGCCAGCAGGGGGAGGTTCATGGCTACACCTTC. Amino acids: CASSQQGEVHGYTF.

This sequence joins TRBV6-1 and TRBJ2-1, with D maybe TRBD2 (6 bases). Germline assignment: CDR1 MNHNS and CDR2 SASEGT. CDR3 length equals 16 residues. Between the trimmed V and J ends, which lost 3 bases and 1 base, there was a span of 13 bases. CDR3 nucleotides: TGTGCCAGCAGTGATAAAAGCGGGTATTCCTACAATGAGCAGTTCTTC. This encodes CASSDKSGYSYNEQFF.

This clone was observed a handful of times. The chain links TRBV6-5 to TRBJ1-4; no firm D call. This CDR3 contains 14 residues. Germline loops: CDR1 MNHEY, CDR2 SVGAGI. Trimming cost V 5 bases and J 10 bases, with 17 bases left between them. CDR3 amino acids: CASSPLMQGGKLFF. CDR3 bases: TGTGCCAGCAGTCCCCTGATGCAAGGCGGAAAACTGTTTTTT.

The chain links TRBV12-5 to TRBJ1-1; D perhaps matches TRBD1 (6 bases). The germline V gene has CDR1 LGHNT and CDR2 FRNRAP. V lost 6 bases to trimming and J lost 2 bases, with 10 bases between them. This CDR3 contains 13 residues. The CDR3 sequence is CASGKGGNTEAFF. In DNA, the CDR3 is TGTGCTAGTGGCAAAGGGGGAAACACTGAAGCTTTCTTT.

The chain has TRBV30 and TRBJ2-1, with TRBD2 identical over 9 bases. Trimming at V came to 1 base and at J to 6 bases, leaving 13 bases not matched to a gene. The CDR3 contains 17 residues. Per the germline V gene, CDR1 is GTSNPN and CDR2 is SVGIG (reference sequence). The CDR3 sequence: CAWSASRWRGGFNEQFF. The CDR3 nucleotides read TGTGCCTGGAGTGCCTCCAGGTGGCGGGGGGGCTTCAATGAGCAGTTCTTC.